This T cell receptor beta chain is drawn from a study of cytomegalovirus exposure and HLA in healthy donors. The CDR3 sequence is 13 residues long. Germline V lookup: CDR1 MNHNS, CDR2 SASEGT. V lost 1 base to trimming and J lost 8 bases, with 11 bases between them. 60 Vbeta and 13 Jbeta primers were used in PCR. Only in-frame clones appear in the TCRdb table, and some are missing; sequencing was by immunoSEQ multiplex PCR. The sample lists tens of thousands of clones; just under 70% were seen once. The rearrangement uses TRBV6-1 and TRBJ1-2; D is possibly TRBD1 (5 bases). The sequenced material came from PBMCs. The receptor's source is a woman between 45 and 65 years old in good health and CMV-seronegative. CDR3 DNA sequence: TGTGCCAGCAGTGAAGACAGGTCCACAGGCTACACCTTC. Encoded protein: CASSEDRSTGYTF.